This T cell receptor beta chain was sequenced for a study of cytomegalovirus exposure and HLA in healthy donors. The germline V gene encodes CDR1 ENHRY and CDR2 SYGVKD. This CDR3 region has 14 residues. V gave up 1 base and J gave up 3 bases, with 9 bases separating them. Vbeta (60) and Jbeta (13) primers were used in the PCR. Repertoires were generated with immunoSEQ multiplex PCR, while TCRdb's copy carries only in-frame clones and drops some. The data contain just over 150,000 clones, around 77% of them singletons. The TCR originated in a woman aged 25 to 45 in good health and CMV-seronegative. V and J are TRBV10-3 and TRBJ2-5, with TRBD1 as a possible D gene (6 bases). Sequenced material: PBMCs. CDR3 sequence reads: CAISELGAEETQYF. For the CDR3, the DNA is TGTGCCATCAGTGAGTTGGGGGCAGAAGAGACCCAGTACTTC.